Listed below are T cell receptor beta chains from one sample, sequenced in a study of human T cells and chemical hapten exposure. TCRdb reanalysed the RACE reads using MiXCR and keeps one entry per CDR3 protein. This table has around 200,000 distinct CDR3 sequences, around 25% appearing once. Sequencing used whole blood, obtained in connection with sensitization to the hapten diphenylcyclopropenone (DPC). The receptors were sampled from a woman between 40 and 50 years old with alopecia areata. Some clones in this sample may be carry-over from other donors' samples. Each CDR3 is given with its conserved first and last residue. D genes are given only for firm matches. The size of a clone is reported for some rows only, either as once, few or many, or as a class for expanded clones.

j_call d_call clone_size v_call cdr3_nt cdr3_aa
TRBJ2-5 NA NA TRBV2 TGTGCCAGCAGGATGGACAGCGTCCAAGAGACCCAGTACTTC CASRMDSVQETQYF
TRBJ1-2 TRBD1 NA TRBV7-2 TGTGCCAGCAGCTTAAAAGGACAGGGGGAAAGCACCTTC CASSLKGQGESTF
TRBJ1-4 NA NA TRBV12-3/TRBV12-4 TGTGCCAGCAGTCCCCCCGGGGGCCGCGAAAAACTGTTTTTT CASSPPGGREKLFF
TRBJ2-7 NA few TRBV28 TGTGCCAGCAGTTCCGGGACAAGCCACGAGCAGTACTTC CASSSGTSHEQYF
TRBJ1-6 NA NA TRBV12-3/TRBV12-4 TGTGCCAGCAGCCCCGGGACGGTATATAATTCACCCCTCCACTTT CASSPGTVYNSPLHF
TRBJ2-3 TRBD2 few TRBV9 TGTGCCAGCAGCGGAATTAGCGGGGGAAGCACAGATACGCAGTATTTT CASSGISGGSTDTQYF
TRBJ2-1 TRBD1 NA TRBV29-1 TGCAGCGTCCCTCTGACACAGGGGGTCACCTACAATGAGCAGTTCTTC CSVPLTQGVTYNEQFF
TRBJ2-1 TRBD2 NA TRBV29-1 TGCAGCGTTGATAAGACTAGCGCAAACTCCTACAATGAGCAGTTCTTC CSVDKTSANSYNEQFF
TRBJ1-1 TRBD1 few TRBV10-3 TGTGCCATCAGTGAGTCGGACAGGGAGAACACTGAAGCTTTCTTT CAISESDRENTEAFF
TRBJ2-3 NA few TRBV11-2 TGTGCCAGCAGCCTCCAGGTTGGCACAGATACGCAGTATTTT CASSLQVGTDTQYF
TRBJ1-1 TRBD1 NA TRBV6-5 TGTGCCAGCAGTTACTCTTTTACAGGGGAGACTGAAGCTTTCTTT CASSYSFTGETEAFF
TRBJ1-6 NA many TRBV20-1 TGCAGTGCTAGAGCCGGGGATTCACCCCTCCACTTT CSARAGDSPLHF
TRBJ2-4 NA few TRBV12-5 TGTGCTAGTGGACTTCCAGGGGCCGCCAAAAACATTCAGTACTTC CASGLPGAAKNIQYF
TRBJ2-1 TRBD2 NA TRBV6-1 TGTGCCAGCAGTGCCAGGACTAGCGGGAGATACAATGAGCAGTTCTTC CASSARTSGRYNEQFF
TRBJ2-5 NA NA TRBV20-1 TGCAGTGCTTTCCGGAGGGCCCCAGAGACCCAGTACTTC CSAFRRAPETQYF
TRBJ1-1 NA few TRBV7-2 TGTGCCAGCAGCGCACGACTGACCATGAACACTGAAGCTTTCTTT CASSARLTMNTEAFF
TRBJ1-6 TRBD1 NA TRBV7-9 TGTGCCAGCAGCTTAGCGCTGGGACAGGGTTCGAATTCACCCCTCCACTTT CASSLALGQGSNSPLHF
TRBJ2-3 TRBD2 NA TRBV5-1 TGCGCCAGCAGCCAGAGACTAGCGGTTACAGATACGCAGTATTTT CASSQRLAVTDTQYF
TRBJ1-4 NA NA TRBV6-5 TGTGCCAGCAGTCCCTTTCGGGGATTGGCGACTAATGAAAAACTGTTTTTT CASSPFRGLATNEKLFF
TRBJ2-1 NA NA TRBV6-2/TRBV6-3 TGTGCCAGCAGGGGGCTAGGCGTGCTTAATGAGCAGTTCTTC CASRGLGVLNEQFF
TRBJ2-2 NA NA TRBV9 TGTGCCAGCAGCCCCGGGATTACACGGCCCTGGGAGCTGTTTTTT CASSPGITRPWELFF
TRBJ2-7 NA NA TRBV29-1 TGCAGCGTTGGGAGGGTGAGAGTCTACGAGCAGTACTTC CSVGRVRVYEQYF
TRBJ2-3 TRBD2 NA TRBV29-1 TGCAGCGTTGAGATAGCGGGTACAGATACGCAGTATTTT CSVEIAGTDTQYF
TRBJ1-5 TRBD1 NA TRBV28 TGTGCCAGCAGTCCGCCGACAGGGCGACAGCCCCAGCATTTT CASSPPTGRQPQHF
TRBJ2-5 TRBD2 few TRBV7-2 TGTGCCAGCAGCTCCCCATCGGGGACTAGTCCCGCGAAGGAGACCCAGTACTTC CASSSPSGTSPAKETQYF
TRBJ2-7 NA NA TRBV6-5 TGTGCCAGCAGTTACGACGGACTCCGCTCCTACGAGCAGTACTTC CASSYDGLRSYEQYF
TRBJ2-1 NA NA TRBV7-9 TGTGCCAGCAGCTCAACGGGAGAAACCTACAATGAGCAGTTCTTC CASSSTGETYNEQFF
TRBJ1-5 TRBD1 NA TRBV4-1 TGCGCCAGCAGCCAAGAAGACAGGGGCGGGAATCAGCCCCAGCATTTT CASSQEDRGGNQPQHF
TRBJ1-2 NA NA TRBV2 TGTGCCAGCAGTGAAATGGTCAGATCTAACTATGGCTACACCTTC CASSEMVRSNYGYTF
TRBJ2-1 TRBD2 NA TRBV24-1 TGTGCCACCAGTGCCGCTGGGACTAGCGGTATCTACAATGAGCAGTTCTTC CATSAAGTSGIYNEQFF
TRBJ1-5 NA NA TRBV7-8 TGTGCCAGCAGCTTAGTGGGGGTCGATCAGCCCCAGCATTTT CASSLVGVDQPQHF
TRBJ2-1 NA many TRBV29-1 TGCAGTGCGATCAGTAAGGGTGAGCAGTTCTTC CSAISKGEQFF
TRBJ2-3 NA NA TRBV24-1 TGTGCCACCAGTTTTAGTCTCGCAGATACGCAGTATTTT CATSFSLADTQYF
TRBJ1-5 NA NA TRBV7-9 TGTGCCAGCACCCAAGGTGGTGACCAGCCCCAGCATTTT CASTQGGDQPQHF
TRBJ1-1 NA NA TRBV5-1 TGCGCCAGCAGCTTGTGGGGGGGAGACACTGAAGCTTTCTTT CASSLWGGDTEAFF
TRBJ2-5 NA few TRBV7-9 TGTGCCAGCAGCTCCAGGGGTACAGAGACCCAGTACTTC CASSSRGTETQYF
TRBJ2-4 TRBD1 NA TRBV20-1 TGCAGTGCTAGAGACACCAGGGGGCCGGGGAACATTCAGTACTTC CSARDTRGPGNIQYF
TRBJ1-3 TRBD1 NA TRBV15 TGTGCCACCAGCAGAGGACAGGGGACAGGAAACACCATATATTTT CATSRGQGTGNTIYF
TRBJ2-1 TRBD2 few TRBV6-2/TRBV6-3 TGTGCCAGCAGTTCCCTTTCTAGCGGCCGGGGTGAGCAGTTCTTC CASSSLSSGRGEQFF
TRBJ2-5 TRBD2 NA TRBV29-1 TGCAGCGCCGGACTAGCGGGGACAATAGAGACCCAGTACTTC CSAGLAGTIETQYF
TRBJ1-3 NA few TRBV28 TGTGCCAGCGGAGAGGGGGTAACCTCTGGAAACACCATATATTTT CASGEGVTSGNTIYF
TRBJ2-3 TRBD1 NA TRBV4-3 TGCGCCAGCAGCCGGTCAGGGGGCCCGACCACAGATACGCAGTATTTT CASSRSGGPTTDTQYF
TRBJ2-1 TRBD1 many TRBV6-5 TGTGCCAGCAGTTCCCTGAACAGGGGAAGGTTTGGGGATGAGCAGTTCTTC CASSSLNRGRFGDEQFF
TRBJ1-2 TRBD1 few TRBV20-1 TGCAGTGCGCAAGCCGGGACAGGGGATGAAGGTGGCTACACCTTC CSAQAGTGDEGGYTF
TRBJ2-5 NA NA TRBV25-1 TGTGCCAGCAGTGACCCTGGTCCAGAGACCCAGTACTTC CASSDPGPETQYF
TRBJ1-1 TRBD1 few TRBV7-2 TGTGCCAGCAGCTCAACAGGGGGCCATGACACTGAAGCTTTCTTT CASSSTGGHDTEAFF
TRBJ2-1 NA many TRBV20-1 TGCAGTGCTAGACAAGGGAACAATGAGCAGTTCTTC CSARQGNNEQFF
TRBJ2-2 TRBD1 few TRBV12-3/TRBV12-4 TGTGCCAGCAGTTATCAGGACAGGGAGGCCGGGGAGCTGTTTTTT CASSYQDREAGELFF
TRBJ2-7 TRBD2 NA TRBV28 TGTGCCAGCAGTTTATCCCAACGAAGCTCGCGGGAGATCTGCGAGCAGTACTTC CASSLSQRSSREICEQYF
TRBJ2-1 TRBD2 NA TRBV9 TGTGCCAGCAGCCCCCCCCAAGCGGGATACGGGCGGGAGCAGTTCTTC CASSPPQAGYGREQFF
TRBJ2-7 TRBD1 few TRBV7-2 TGTGCCAGCAGCCAACTCGGGGACAGGGACTACGAGCAGTACTTC CASSQLGDRDYEQYF
TRBJ1-1 NA few TRBV20-1 TGCAGTGCTAGTTCCTTGGGGAGACCTGAAGCTTTCTTT CSASSLGRPEAFF
TRBJ2-1 TRBD2 NA TRBV7-9 TGTGCCAGCAGCTCCGGGACTAGCGGTGATGAGCAGTTCTTC CASSSGTSGDEQFF
TRBJ1-2 NA NA TRBV6-5 TGTGCCAGCAGTTATGGGCAGGGGAAAGACTACACCTTC CASSYGQGKDYTF
TRBJ2-7 NA NA TRBV5-1 TGCGCCAGCAGCTTGGGGCCGGTTTCCTACGAGCAGTACTTC CASSLGPVSYEQYF
TRBJ2-7 TRBD2 few TRBV27 TGTGCCAGCAGTTTCAGCGGGAGGAACGAGCAGTACTTC CASSFSGRNEQYF
TRBJ2-1 TRBD1 NA TRBV29-1 TGCAGCGTTGAAGGAGGTGGACAGGGGGCATTCTCCTACAATGAGCAGTTCTTC CSVEGGGQGAFSYNEQFF
TRBJ2-7 NA once TRBV7-2 TGTGCCAGCAGCCCGCCACCGACTGGGTACGAGCAGTACTTC CASSPPPTGYEQYF